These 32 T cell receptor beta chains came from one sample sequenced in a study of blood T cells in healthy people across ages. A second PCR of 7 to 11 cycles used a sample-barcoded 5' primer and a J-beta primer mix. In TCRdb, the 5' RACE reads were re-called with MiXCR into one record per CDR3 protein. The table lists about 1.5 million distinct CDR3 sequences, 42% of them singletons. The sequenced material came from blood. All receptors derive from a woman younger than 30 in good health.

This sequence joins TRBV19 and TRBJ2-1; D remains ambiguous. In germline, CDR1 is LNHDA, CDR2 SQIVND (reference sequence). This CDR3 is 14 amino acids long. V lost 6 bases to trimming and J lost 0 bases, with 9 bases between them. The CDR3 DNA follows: TGTGCCAGTAGGGAGTCGAGCTCCTACAATGAGCAGTTCTTC. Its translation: CASRESSSYNEQFF.

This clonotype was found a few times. The CDR3 region is CASSLVGGTNEKLFF. In DNA, the CDR3 is TGTGCCAGCAGCTTAGTCGGCGGGACTAATGAAAAACTGTTTTTT. The genes are TRBV11-2 and TRBJ1-4; D ambiguous. The V and J ends lost 1 base and 2 bases respectively, with 8 bases between them. The CDR3 totals 15 residues. Per germline, CDR1 SGHAT and CDR2 FQNNGV.

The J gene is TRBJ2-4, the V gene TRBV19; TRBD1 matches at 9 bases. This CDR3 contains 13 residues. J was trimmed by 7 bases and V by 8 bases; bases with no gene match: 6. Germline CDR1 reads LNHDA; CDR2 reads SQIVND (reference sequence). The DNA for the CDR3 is TGTGCCAGTCACACAGGGGGCGCGAACATTCAGTACTTC. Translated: CASHTGGANIQYF.

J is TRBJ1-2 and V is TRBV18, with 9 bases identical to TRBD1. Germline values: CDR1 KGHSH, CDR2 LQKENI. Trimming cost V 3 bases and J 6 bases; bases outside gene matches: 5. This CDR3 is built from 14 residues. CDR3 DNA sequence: TGTGCCAGCTCACCCGGGACAGGGATCGATGGCTACACCTTC. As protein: CASSPGTGIDGYTF. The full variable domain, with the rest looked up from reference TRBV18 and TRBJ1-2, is NAGVMQNPRHLVRRRGQEARLRCSPMKGHSHVYWYRQLPEEGLKFMVYLQKENIIDESGMPKERFSAEFPKEGPSILRIQQVVRGDSAAYFCASSPGTGIDGYTFGSGTRLTVV.

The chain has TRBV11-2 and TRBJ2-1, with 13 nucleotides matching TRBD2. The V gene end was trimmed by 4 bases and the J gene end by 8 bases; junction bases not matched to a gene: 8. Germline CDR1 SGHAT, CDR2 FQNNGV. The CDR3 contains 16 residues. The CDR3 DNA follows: TGTGCCAGCAGCTCAACACTAGCGGGAGGGCCTCATGAGCAGTTCTTC. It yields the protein CASSSTLAGGPHEQFF.

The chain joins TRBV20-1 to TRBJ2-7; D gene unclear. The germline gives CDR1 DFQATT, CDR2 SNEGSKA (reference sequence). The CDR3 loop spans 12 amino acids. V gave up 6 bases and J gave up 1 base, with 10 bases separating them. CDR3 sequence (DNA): TGCAGTGCCGGAACACCATCCTACGAGCAGTACTTC. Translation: CSAGTPSYEQYF.

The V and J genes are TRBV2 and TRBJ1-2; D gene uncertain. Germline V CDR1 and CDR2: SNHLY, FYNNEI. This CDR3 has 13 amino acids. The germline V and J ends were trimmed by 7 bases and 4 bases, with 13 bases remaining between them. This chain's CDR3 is CASKRGLAYGYTF. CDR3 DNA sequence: TGTGCCAGCAAGCGGGGTTTGGCCTATGGCTACACCTTC.

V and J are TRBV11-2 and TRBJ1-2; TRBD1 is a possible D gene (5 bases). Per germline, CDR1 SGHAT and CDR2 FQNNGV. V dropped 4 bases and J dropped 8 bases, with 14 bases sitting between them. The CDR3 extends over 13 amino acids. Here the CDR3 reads CASSWERGSGYTF. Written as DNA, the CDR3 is TGTGCCAGCAGCTGGGAGAGGGGATCCGGCTACACCTTC.

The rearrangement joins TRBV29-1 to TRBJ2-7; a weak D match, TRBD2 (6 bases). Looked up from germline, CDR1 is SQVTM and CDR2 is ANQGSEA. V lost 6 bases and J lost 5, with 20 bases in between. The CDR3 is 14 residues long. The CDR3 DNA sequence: TGCAGCGTCAGAGGGACTTACCTCAGCCACGAGCAGTACTTC. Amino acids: CSVRGTYLSHEQYF.

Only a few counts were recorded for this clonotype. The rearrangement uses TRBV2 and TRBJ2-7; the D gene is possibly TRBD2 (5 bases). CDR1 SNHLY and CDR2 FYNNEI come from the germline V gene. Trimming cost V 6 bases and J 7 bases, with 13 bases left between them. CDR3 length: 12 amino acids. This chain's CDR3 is CASRADYNEQYF. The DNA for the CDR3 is TGTGCCAGCAGGGCCGACTACAATGAGCAGTACTTC.

CDR3 sequence (DNA): TGCAGTGCTATTGCGGGAGGGCACAATGAGCAGTTCTTC. It is translated as CSAIAGGHNEQFF. V usage is TRBV20-1 and J usage is TRBJ2-1; 9 nucleotides match TRBD2. The V gene's germline CDR1 is DFQATT and CDR2 SNEGSKA (reference sequence). With 4 bases clipped from V and 5 bases from J, the junction kept 3 bases outside the gene matches. The CDR3 has 13 residues.

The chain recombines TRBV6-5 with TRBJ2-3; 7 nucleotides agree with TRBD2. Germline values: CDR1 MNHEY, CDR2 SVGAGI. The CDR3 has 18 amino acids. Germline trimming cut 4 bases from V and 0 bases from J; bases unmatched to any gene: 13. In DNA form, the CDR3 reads TGTGCCAGCAGTTCAGCGGGGAAGCTAAGCATAAGCACAGATACGCAGTATTTT. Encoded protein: CASSSAGKLSISTDTQYF.

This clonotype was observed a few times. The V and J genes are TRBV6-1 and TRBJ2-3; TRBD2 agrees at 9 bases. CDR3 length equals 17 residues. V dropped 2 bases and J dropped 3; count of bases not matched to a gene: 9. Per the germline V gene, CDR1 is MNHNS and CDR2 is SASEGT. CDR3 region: CASSEFLASGATDTQYF. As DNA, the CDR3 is TGTGCCAGCAGTGAATTCTTGGCTAGCGGGGCAACAGATACGCAGTATTTT.

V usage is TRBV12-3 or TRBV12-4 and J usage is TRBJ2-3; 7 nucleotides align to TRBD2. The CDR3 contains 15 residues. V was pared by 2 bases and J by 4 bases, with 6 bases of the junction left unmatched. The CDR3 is CASSLSGTLADTQYF. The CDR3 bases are TGTGCCAGCAGTTTAAGCGGGACCTTAGCAGATACGCAGTATTTT.

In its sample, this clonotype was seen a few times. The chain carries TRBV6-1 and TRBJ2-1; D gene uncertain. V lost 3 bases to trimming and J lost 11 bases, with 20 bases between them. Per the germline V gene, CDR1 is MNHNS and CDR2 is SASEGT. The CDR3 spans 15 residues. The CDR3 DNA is TGTGCCAGCAGTGAGAGGACCCTCCAGGCCTGTAAGCAGTTCTTC. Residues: CASSERTLQACKQFF.

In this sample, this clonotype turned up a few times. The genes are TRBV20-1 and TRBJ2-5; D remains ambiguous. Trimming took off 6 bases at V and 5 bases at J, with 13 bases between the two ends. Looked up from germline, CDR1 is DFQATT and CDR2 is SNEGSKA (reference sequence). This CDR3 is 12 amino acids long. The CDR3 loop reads CSATSGGETQYF. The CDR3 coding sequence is TGCAGTGCCACGAGTGGTGGGGAGACCCAGTACTTC.

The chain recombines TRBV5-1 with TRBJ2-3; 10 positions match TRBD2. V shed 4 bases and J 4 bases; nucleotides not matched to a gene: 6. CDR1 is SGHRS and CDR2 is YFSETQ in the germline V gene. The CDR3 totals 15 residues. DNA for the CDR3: TGCGCCAGCAGCACCGGGACTAGCGAGGCAGATACGCAGTATTTT. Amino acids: CASSTGTSEADTQYF.

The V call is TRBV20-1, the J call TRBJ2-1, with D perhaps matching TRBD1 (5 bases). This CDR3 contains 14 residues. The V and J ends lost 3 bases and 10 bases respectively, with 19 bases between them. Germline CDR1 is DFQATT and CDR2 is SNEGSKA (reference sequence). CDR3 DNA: TGCAGTGCTAGGGACCAGGGTTTCTCTCGGGAGCAGTTCTTC. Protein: CSARDQGFSREQFF.

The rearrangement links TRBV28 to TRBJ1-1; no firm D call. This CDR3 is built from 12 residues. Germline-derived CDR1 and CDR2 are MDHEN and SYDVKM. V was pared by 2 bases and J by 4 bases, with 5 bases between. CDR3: CASSLSFTEAFF. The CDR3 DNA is TGTGCCAGCAGTTTAAGTTTCACTGAAGCTTTCTTT.

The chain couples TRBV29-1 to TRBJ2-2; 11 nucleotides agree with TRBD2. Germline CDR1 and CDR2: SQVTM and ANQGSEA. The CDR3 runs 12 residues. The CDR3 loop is CSGTSGTGELFF. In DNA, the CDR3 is TGCAGTGGGACTAGCGGCACCGGGGAGCTGTTTTTT.

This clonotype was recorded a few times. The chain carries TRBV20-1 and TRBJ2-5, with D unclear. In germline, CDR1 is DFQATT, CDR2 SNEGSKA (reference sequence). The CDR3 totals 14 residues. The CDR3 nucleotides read TGCAGAACCTTCCTTCGGCCAACCGCAGAGACCCAGTACTTC. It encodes CRTFLRPTAETQYF.

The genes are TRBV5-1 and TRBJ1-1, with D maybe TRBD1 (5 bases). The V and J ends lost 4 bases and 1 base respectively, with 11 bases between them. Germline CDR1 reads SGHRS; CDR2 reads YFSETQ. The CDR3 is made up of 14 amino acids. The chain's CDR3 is CASSAGVANTEAFF. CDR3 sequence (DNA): TGCGCCAGCAGCGCGGGGGTGGCGAACACTGAAGCTTTCTTT.

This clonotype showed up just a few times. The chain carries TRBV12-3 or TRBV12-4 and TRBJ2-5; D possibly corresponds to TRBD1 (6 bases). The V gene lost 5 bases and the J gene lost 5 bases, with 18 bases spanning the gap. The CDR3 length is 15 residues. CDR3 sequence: CASSTQGTLEETQYF. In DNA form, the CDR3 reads TGTGCCAGCAGTACACAGGGTACACTCGAGGAGACCCAGTACTTC.

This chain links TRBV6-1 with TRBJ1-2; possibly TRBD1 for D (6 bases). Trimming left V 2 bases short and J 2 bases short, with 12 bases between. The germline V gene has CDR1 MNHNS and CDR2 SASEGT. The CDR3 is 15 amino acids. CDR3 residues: CASSERGHLNYGYTF. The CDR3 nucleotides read TGTGCCAGCAGTGAAAGGGGACACCTAAACTATGGCTACACCTTC.

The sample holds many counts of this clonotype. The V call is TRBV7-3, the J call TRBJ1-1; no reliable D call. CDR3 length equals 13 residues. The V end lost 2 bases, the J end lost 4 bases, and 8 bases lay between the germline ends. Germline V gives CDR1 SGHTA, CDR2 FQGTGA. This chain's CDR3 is CASSLRQATEAFF. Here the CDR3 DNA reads TGTGCCAGCAGCTTACGGCAGGCCACTGAAGCTTTCTTT.

Here the CDR3 DNA reads TGCAGTGCTAGAGATCCGGGGGCAGGCGAGCAGTACTTC. Its translation is CSARDPGAGEQYF. The chain employs TRBV20-1 and TRBJ2-4; D may match TRBD1 or TRBD2 (6 bases each). The J call is uncertain, as TRBJ2-7 better fits the DNA end. The CDR3 is made up of 13 amino acids. Germline lookup yields CDR1 DFQATT and CDR2 SNEGSKA (reference sequence).

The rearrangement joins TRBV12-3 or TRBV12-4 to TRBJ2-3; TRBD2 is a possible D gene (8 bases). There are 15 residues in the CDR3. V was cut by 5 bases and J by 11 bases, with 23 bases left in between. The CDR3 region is CASSDGTRGQDEQYF. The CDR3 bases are TGTGCCAGCAGTGACGGGACTAGGGGGCAGGATGAGCAGTATTTT.

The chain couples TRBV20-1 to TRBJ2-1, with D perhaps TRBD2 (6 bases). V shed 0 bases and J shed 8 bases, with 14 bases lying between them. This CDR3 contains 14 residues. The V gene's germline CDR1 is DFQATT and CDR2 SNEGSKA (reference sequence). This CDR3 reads CSARDPGSGDEQFF. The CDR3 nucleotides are TGCAGTGCTAGAGATCCCGGGAGTGGCGATGAGCAGTTCTTC.

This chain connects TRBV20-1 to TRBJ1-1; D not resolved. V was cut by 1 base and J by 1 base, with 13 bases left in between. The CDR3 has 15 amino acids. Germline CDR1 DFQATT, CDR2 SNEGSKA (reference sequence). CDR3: CSARGRHGRNTEAFF. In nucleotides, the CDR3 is TGCAGTGCTAGAGGTCGGCACGGAAGGAACACTGAAGCTTTCTTT.

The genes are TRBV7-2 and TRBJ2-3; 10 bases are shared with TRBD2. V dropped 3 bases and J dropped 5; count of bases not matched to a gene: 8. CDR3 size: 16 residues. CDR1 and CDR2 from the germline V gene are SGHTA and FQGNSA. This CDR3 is CASSLRAGGPIDTQYF. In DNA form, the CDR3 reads TGTGCCAGCAGCTTGAGAGCGGGAGGGCCCATAGATACGCAGTATTTT.

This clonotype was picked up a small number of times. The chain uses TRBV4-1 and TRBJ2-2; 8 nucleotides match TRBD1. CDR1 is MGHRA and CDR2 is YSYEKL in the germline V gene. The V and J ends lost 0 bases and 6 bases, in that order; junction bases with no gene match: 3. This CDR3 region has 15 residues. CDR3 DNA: TGCGCCAGCAGCCAAGAAGGGACAGGCCCCGGGGAGCTGTTTTTT. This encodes CASSQEGTGPGELFF.

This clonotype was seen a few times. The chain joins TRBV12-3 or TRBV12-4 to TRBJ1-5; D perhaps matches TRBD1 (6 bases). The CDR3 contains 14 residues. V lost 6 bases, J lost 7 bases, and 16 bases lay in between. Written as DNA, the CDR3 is TGTGCCAGCAGCACCGGACAGACCAGGCAGCCCCAGCATTTT. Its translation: CASSTGQTRQPQHF.